These 16 T cell receptor beta chains share one sample of origin, sequenced in a study of blood T cell repertoires in COVID-19. Method: immunoSEQ multiplex PCR; TCRdb's copy keeps in-frame clones and lacks some. The sample has some 190,000 clones, over 75% seen once. The sequenced sample was PBMCs or T cells enriched from blood (not recorded which). The receptors derive from a man aged 25 to 45 with acute COVID-19.

This clone was seen a few times. The chain links TRBV6-5 to TRBJ1-5; D perhaps matches TRBD1 (6 bases). CDR1 and CDR2 (germline): MNHEY, SVGAGI. V was clipped by 7 bases and J by 6 bases, with 19 bases between them. This CDR3 comprises 15 residues. In DNA form, the CDR3 reads TGTGCCAGCAAGGAACAGGGTTGGTCGGGTCAGCCCCAGCATTTT. Protein sequence: CASKEQGWSGQPQHF.

The chain combines TRBV9 with TRBJ2-2, with D tentatively TRBD2 (6 bases). In germline, CDR1 is SGDLS, CDR2 YYNGEE. Trimming shortened V by 3 bases and J by 6 bases, and 12 bases separated the two germline ends. The CDR3 loop spans 14 amino acids. The CDR3 sequence: CASSAWGEPGELFF. In DNA, the CDR3 is TGTGCCAGCAGCGCCTGGGGGGAGCCCGGGGAGCTGTTTTTT.

V is TRBV19 and J is TRBJ2-2; tentatively, D is TRBD1 (5 bases). V was cut by 3 bases and J by 8 bases, with 13 bases left in between. The CDR3 runs to 14 residues. CDR1 and CDR2 from the germline V gene are LNHDA and SQIVND (reference sequence). CDR3 protein: CASSIQGAQGELFF. DNA of the CDR3: TGTGCCAGTAGTATTCAGGGTGCTCAAGGGGAGCTGTTTTTT.

This chain joins TRBV4-2 and TRBJ2-7, with 7 bases lining up with TRBD1. The CDR3 sequence is 17 residues long. With 3 bases clipped from V and 3 bases from J, the junction kept 14 bases outside the gene matches. From germline, CDR1 is LGHNA and CDR2 YNFKEQ. The CDR3 nucleotides are TGTGCCAGCAGCCATGTTTCCGGGACAGCTGGACTCTACGAGCAGTACTTC. This codes for CASSHVSGTAGLYEQYF.

The chain couples TRBV6-5 to TRBJ1-2; D is undetermined. This CDR3 has 12 amino acids. The V gene's germline CDR1 is MNHEY and CDR2 SVGAGI. The CDR3 nucleotides are TGTGCTTCCCAGCACAGCTCCTATGGCTACACCTTC. Its translation: CASQHSSYGYTF.

The table lists this clone with a few counts. The gene calls are TRBV6-5 and TRBJ1-2; D is unresolved. Trimming left V 0 bases short and J 8 bases short, with 10 bases between. The CDR3 extends over 13 amino acids. Germline CDR1 is MNHEY and CDR2 is SVGAGI. CDR3 region: CASSYSGSEGYTF. CDR3 in DNA: TGTGCCAGCAGTTACTCGGGTTCGGAGGGCTACACCTTC.

This sequence joins TRBV21-1 and TRBJ2-7; the listed D gene, TRBD1, was not tested against the DNA. TRBV21-1 constitutes a pseudogene. The CDR3 sequence is 16 residues long. The CDR3 region is CASSKDGRPRSYEQYF. The CDR3 DNA follows: TGTGCCAGCAGCAAAGACGGCAGGCCAAGGTCCTACGAGCAGTACTTC.

This clone has a handful of counts. The V and J genes are TRBV14 and TRBJ1-2; no reliable D call. Germline V CDR1 and CDR2: SGHDN, FVKESK. The CDR3 sequence is 15 residues long. The V end was cut by 0 bases, the J end by 4 bases, with 12 bases between. CDR3 DNA sequence: TGTGCCAGCAGCCAAGATCTTAGAGGGAGCTATGGCTACACCTTC. This codes for CASSQDLRGSYGYTF.

The chain employs TRBV4-1 and TRBJ1-4; D may be TRBD1 (6 bases). Germline assignment: CDR1 MGHRA and CDR2 YSYEKL. The CDR3 has 14 residues. V was shortened by 4 bases and J by 8 bases, with 14 bases between the two germline ends. CDR3 bases: TGCGCCAGCAGCCTACACAGGGACGGGGAAAAACTGTTTTTT. Translation: CASSLHRDGEKLFF.

The chain has TRBV5-6 and TRBJ2-2; unclear D gene. Deletions cut 4 bases from V and 5 bases from J, with 12 bases between. The CDR3 has 14 amino acids. Germline V lookup: CDR1 SGHDT, CDR2 YYEEEE. CDR3 in amino acids: CASSPGPFTGELFF. Here the CDR3 DNA reads TGTGCCAGCAGCCCAGGCCCCTTTACCGGGGAGCTGTTTTTT.

This clone was detected once. This chain links TRBV5-1 with TRBJ2-2; 12 bases fit TRBD2. The CDR3 has 16 amino acids. The V gene's germline CDR1 is SGHRS and CDR2 YFSETQ. The ends lost 4 bases at V and 7 bases at J; junction bases unmatched: 8. In DNA, the CDR3 is TGCGCCAGCAGCCCCATATCGGGACTAGCGGGCGGGGAGCTGTTTTTT. Protein: CASSPISGLAGGELFF. Full variable domain (rest looked up from reference TRBV5-1 and TRBJ2-2): KAGVTQTPRYLIKTRGQQVTLSCSPISGHRSVSWYQQTPGQGLQFLFEYFSETQRNKGNFPGRFSGRQFSNSRSEMNVSTLELGDSALYLCASSPISGLAGGELFFGEGSRLTVL.

The J gene is TRBJ2-5, the V gene TRBV2; 11 nucleotides match TRBD2. Germline V gene sequence: CDR1 SNHLY, CDR2 FYNNEI. Unmatched junction bases numbered 4, after V lost 11 bases and J lost 5 bases. CDR3 length: 12 residues. The DNA of the CDR3 is TGTGCCGGTGGGACTAGCGGTGAGACCCAGTACTTC. Translation gives CAGGTSGETQYF.

This sequence joins TRBV4-1 and TRBJ1-4; 7 bases fit TRBD1. Germline lookup yields CDR1 MGHRA and CDR2 YSYEKL. V lost 0 bases to trimming and J lost 7 bases; unmatched junction nucleotides: 5. The CDR3 runs 15 residues. CDR3 bases: TGCGCCAGCAGCCAAGACTCCACAGGGGCTGAAAAACTGTTTTTT. Translating it yields CASSQDSTGAEKLFF.

The chain combines TRBV19 with TRBJ2-1, with 7 nucleotides matching TRBD1. CDR1 and CDR2 (germline): LNHDA, SQIVND (reference sequence). V dropped 3 bases and J dropped 9; count of bases not matched to a gene: 5. This CDR3 is 13 amino acids long. The CDR3 DNA reads as TGTGCCAGTAGTATGGGCTGGGACAGTGAGCAGTTCTTC. Translation gives CASSMGWDSEQFF. The variable domain in full, completed from reference TRBV19 and TRBJ2-1, reads DGGITQSPKYLFRKEGQNVTLSCEQNLNHDAMYWYRQDPGQGLRLIYYSQIVNDFQKGDIAEGYSVSREKKESFPLTVTSAQKNPTAFYLCASSMGWDSEQFFGPGTRLTVL.

The genes are TRBV24-1 and TRBJ1-1, with D perhaps TRBD1 (5 bases). Deletions cut 6 bases from V and 1 base from J, with 5 bases between. The V gene's germline CDR1 is KGHDR and CDR2 SFDVKD. This CDR3 has 12 residues. The CDR3: CATSRGNTEAFF. For the CDR3, the DNA is TGTGCCACCAGTAGGGGGAACACTGAAGCTTTCTTT.

The V and J genes are TRBV7-2 and TRBJ2-7; TRBD1 matches at 8 bases. CDR3 length: 16 residues. V shed 3 bases, J shed 2 bases, and the junction held 9 bases outside the gene matches. Per the germline V gene, CDR1 is SGHTA and CDR2 is FQGNSA. Written as DNA, the CDR3 is TGTGCCAGCAGCTTTCTTGCAGGACAGGGCCCCTACGAGCAGTACTTC. It is translated as CASSFLAGQGPYEQYF.